Presented here are 22 T cell receptor beta chains from one specimen sequenced in a study of CD4 T cells in relation to SARS-CoV-2 and coronaviruses. These receptors' antigens are unknown. Repertoires were generated with immunoSEQ multiplex PCR, while TCRdb's copy carries only in-frame clones and drops some. The sample contains about 36,000 clones, roughly four fifths of which appear only once. The sample was naive CD4+ T cells from PBMCs, cultured in vitro. Documented subset: naive CD4+ T cells isolated by negative enrichment. The receptors originated from an adult with COVID-19.

CDR3 in amino acids: CSASRIGNTEAFF. In nucleotides, the CDR3 is TGCAGTGCTAGTCGGATCGGAAACACTGAAGCTTTCTTT. This sequence joins TRBV20-1 and TRBJ1-1; D unclear. Germline-derived CDR1 and CDR2 are DFQATT and SNEGSKA (reference sequence). This CDR3 has 13 amino acids. V was clipped by 3 bases and J by 2 bases, with 10 bases between them.

This rearrangement joins TRBV28 to TRBJ1-2; D unclear. There are 11 residues in the CDR3. CDR1 is MDHEN and CDR2 is SYDVKM in the germline V gene. Between the trimmed V and J ends, which lost 1 base and 10 bases, there was a span of 7 bases. The CDR3 sequence is CASSLFGVYTF. CDR3 in DNA: TGTGCCAGCAGTTTATTCGGGGTCTACACCTTC.

The rearrangement uses TRBV19 and TRBJ2-7, with 8 bases lining up with TRBD2. The CDR3 covers 16 residues. J lost 7 bases, V lost 5 bases, and 16 bases had no gene match. The V gene's germline CDR1 is LNHDA and CDR2 SQIVND (reference sequence). This CDR3 reads CASSGLRAGGFREQYF. Written as DNA, the CDR3 is TGTGCCAGTAGTGGTCTACGGGCGGGAGGATTCAGGGAGCAGTACTTC.

The chain carries TRBV28 and TRBJ2-1, with D tentatively TRBD1 or TRBD2 (5 bases each). This CDR3 spans 17 amino acids. V gave up 6 bases and J gave up 5 bases, with 23 bases separating them. CDR1 MDHEN and CDR2 SYDVKM come from the germline V gene. The DNA for the CDR3 is TGTGCCAGCAGCCTTTGGCCGGGACCAGAGATGGACAATGAGCAGTTCTTC. It specifies CASSLWPGPEMDNEQFF.

The chain joins TRBV5-1 to TRBJ2-5; no definite D call. Between the trimmed V and J ends, which lost 0 bases and 2 bases, there was a span of 14 bases. CDR1 SGHRS and CDR2 YFSETQ come from the germline V gene. The CDR3 is 16 amino acids. The CDR3 is CASSLGGTGSQETQYF. Here the CDR3 DNA reads TGCGCCAGCAGCTTGGGAGGAACCGGGTCACAAGAGACCCAGTACTTC. The entire variable domain, with the rest obtained from reference TRBV5-1 and TRBJ2-5, is as follows: KAGVTQTPRYLIKTRGQQVTLSCSPISGHRSVSWYQQTPGQGLQFLFEYFSETQRNKGNFPGRFSGRQFSNSRSEMNVSTLELGDSALYLCASSLGGTGSQETQYFGPGTRLLVL.

The rearrangement uses TRBV2 and TRBJ2-7; no definite D call. This CDR3 has 15 residues. Germline V gene sequence: CDR1 SNHLY, CDR2 FYNNEI. V shed 4 bases and J shed 0 bases, with 13 bases lying between them. The CDR3 is CASSADFQPSYEQYF. In DNA form, the CDR3 reads TGTGCCAGCAGTGCCGACTTTCAACCCTCCTACGAGCAGTACTTC.

The V call is TRBV28, the J call TRBJ2-6; a possible D gene is TRBD2 (6 bases). Germline V gives CDR1 MDHEN, CDR2 SYDVKM. The CDR3 spans 17 residues. V gave up 4 bases and J gave up 2 bases, with 15 bases separating them. The DNA for the CDR3 is TGTGCCAGCAGTTATAGTCAGGGAGGTCCTGGGGCCAACGTCCTGACTTTC. This codes for CASSYSQGGPGANVLTF.

This chain links TRBV27 with TRBJ1-1; no reliable D call. The V end was cut by 8 bases, the J end by 10 bases, with 14 bases between. This CDR3 spans 11 amino acids. CDR1 is MNHEY, CDR2 SMNVEV, per germline (reference sequence). This CDR3 is CASAASGLAFF. DNA of the CDR3: TGTGCCAGCGCCGCGAGCGGGTTAGCTTTCTTT.

The gene calls are TRBV13 and TRBJ2-7, with 10 bases matching TRBD1. This CDR3 is 16 amino acids long. J was trimmed by 6 bases and V by 4 bases; bases with no gene match: 12. Germline CDR1 and CDR2: PRHDT and FYEKMQ (reference sequence). CDR3 nucleotides: TGTGCCAGCAGCTCCGCCGACAGGGGGCGGCGTTCCGAGCAGTACTTC. The encoded protein is CASSSADRGRRSEQYF.

This sequence joins TRBV9 and TRBJ2-2; a weak D match, TRBD1 (6 bases). CDR3 size: 14 residues. Trimming removed 4 bases at V and 4 bases at J, with 11 bases between. Germline assignment: CDR1 SGDLS and CDR2 YYNGEE. CDR3 sequence reads: CASSIGDITGELFF. The CDR3, as DNA: TGTGCCAGCAGCATTGGGGACATCACCGGGGAGCTGTTTTTT.

This sequence joins TRBV29-1 and TRBJ1-1; D unresolved. V lost 3 bases to trimming and J lost 0 bases, with 14 bases between them. The CDR3 runs to 15 residues. Germline V CDR1 and CDR2: SQVTM, ANQGSEA. The CDR3 loop reads CSVDRTVDMNTEAFF. The DNA of the CDR3 is TGCAGCGTTGACAGGACCGTTGACATGAACACTGAAGCTTTCTTT.

The chain has TRBV19 and TRBJ1-2; no clear D gene. CDR3 length equals 14 residues. Trimming stripped 1 base from V and 2 bases from J, with 8 bases between. Germline lookup yields CDR1 LNHDA and CDR2 SQIVND (reference sequence). The DNA of the CDR3 is TGTGCCAGTAGTATAGGGCGGCTGAACTATGGCTACACCTTC. The encoded protein is CASSIGRLNYGYTF.

The gene calls are TRBV6-1 and TRBJ2-1, with a tentative D call TRBD1 (6 bases). The CDR3 length is 16 residues. V lost 1 base and J lost 0, with 10 bases in between. Germline lookup yields CDR1 MNHNS and CDR2 SASEGT. For the CDR3, the DNA is TGTGCCAGCAGTGAAGTTTACAGGGACTCCTACAATGAGCAGTTCTTC. Protein product: CASSEVYRDSYNEQFF.

This clone was counted once. This chain links TRBV28 with TRBJ2-7; 14 nucleotides agree with TRBD2. Germline trimming cut 3 bases from V and 6 bases from J; bases unmatched to any gene: 7. This CDR3 has 16 residues. Germline lookup yields CDR1 MDHEN and CDR2 SYDVKM. The CDR3 nucleotides read TGTGCCAGCAGTTTCTCGGGACTAGCGGGAGTAGTCGAGCAGTACTTC. Translating it yields CASSFSGLAGVVEQYF.

The sample holds one count of this clone. This sequence joins TRBV19 and TRBJ2-3, with unresolved D. V was shortened by 3 bases and J by 0 bases, with 7 bases between the two germline ends. There are 14 residues in the CDR3. CDR1 and CDR2 (germline): LNHDA, SQIVND (reference sequence). The CDR3 DNA sequence: TGTGCCAGTAGTATCCTGCCTAGCACAGATACGCAGTATTTT. Translated, it gives CASSILPSTDTQYF.

The chain links TRBV18 to TRBJ1-4, with D maybe TRBD1 (5 bases). V lost 6 bases and J 0 bases, leaving 8 bases between the germline ends. This CDR3 is built from 14 residues. Germline loops: CDR1 KGHSH, CDR2 LQKENI. The CDR3 loop reads CASSPTATNEKLFF. CDR3 sequence (DNA): TGTGCCAGCTCCCCGACAGCAACTAATGAAAAACTGTTTTTT.

The J gene is TRBJ2-7, the V gene TRBV6-5, with a weak D call TRBD1 (6 bases). The ends were cut back, 0 bases at V and 6 bases at J, with 12 bases in the middle. Germline CDR1 and CDR2: MNHEY and SVGAGI. The CDR3 covers 14 residues. The CDR3 loop reads CASSYSSQGLEQYF. CDR3 DNA: TGTGCCAGCAGTTACTCGAGCCAGGGGCTCGAGCAGTACTTC.

The V and J genes are TRBV19 and TRBJ2-2, with a tentative D call TRBD2 (5 bases). This CDR3 contains 16 residues. Trimming shortened V by 5 bases and J by 1 base, and 14 bases separated the two germline ends. Germline CDR1 LNHDA, CDR2 SQIVND (reference sequence). In nucleotides, the CDR3 is TGTGCCAGTAGTCGAAAGACTACCAAGAACACCGGGGAGCTGTTTTTT. This encodes CASSRKTTKNTGELFF.

The rearrangement links TRBV3-1 (or the pseudogene TRBV3-2) to TRBJ1-6; D might be TRBD1 (6 bases). V gave up 3 bases and J gave up 10 bases, with 13 bases separating them. CDR3 length equals 14 residues. CDR1 is LGHDT and CDR2 is YNNKEL in the germline V gene (reference sequence). CDR3 amino acids: CASSQGAGESPLHF. The CDR3, as DNA: TGTGCCAGCAGCCAGGGGGCCGGGGAATCACCCCTCCACTTT.

The chain joins TRBV6-6 to TRBJ2-7; 8 bases align to TRBD1. The germline gives CDR1 MNHNY, CDR2 SVGAGI (reference sequence). The trim removed 6 bases at V and 10 bases at J, leaving 29 bases unmatched. This CDR3 has 19 residues. CDR3 nucleotides: TGTGCCAGCAGCTGGGGAACGGGAGACAGGGGATTACCGGGGAGCCCTCAGTACTTC. Residues: CASSWGTGDRGLPGSPQYF.

To note about this clone: Other nucleotide sequences from this sample produce the same CDR3. The gene calls are TRBV5-4 and TRBJ2-3; TRBD2 agrees at 10 bases. The V gene end was trimmed by 2 bases and the J gene end by 0 bases; junction bases not matched to a gene: 0. The CDR3 extends over 15 amino acids. From germline, CDR1 is SGHNT and CDR2 YYREEE (reference sequence). CDR3 residues: CASSLLAGSTDTQYF. CDR3 bases: TGTGCCAGCAGCTTACTAGCGGGGAGCACAGATACGCAGTATTTT.

The CDR3 here is CASSVNSYQETQYF. CDR3 in DNA: TGTGCCAGCAGCGTAAACAGTTACCAAGAGACCCAGTACTTC. The rearrangement links TRBV9 to TRBJ2-5, with D uncertain. The CDR3 totals 14 residues. V gave up 1 base and J gave up 0 bases, with 7 bases separating them. Per the germline V gene, CDR1 is SGDLS and CDR2 is YYNGEE.